This TCR beta chain was found in a study of cytomegalovirus exposure and HLA in healthy donors. V lost 0 bases to trimming and J lost 4 bases, with 10 bases between them. Germline CDR1 SGDLS, CDR2 YYNGEE. The CDR3 spans 14 residues. About this clone itself: The antigen is unknown.

The study's findings and limits: Most TCR sequences were uncommon, yet certain public TCRs appeared in many donors. Approximately 160 TCR beta chains were listed as cytomegalovirus-associated.

Only in-frame clones appear in the TCRdb table, and some are missing; sequencing was by immunoSEQ multiplex PCR. The table lists under 250,000 clones, 75% to 90% of them singletons, with about 6% in the top ten. The chain combines TRBV9 with TRBJ1-1; D remains unclear. Input material: PBMCs. This TCR was recovered from a woman under 30 in good health and CMV-seronegative. In nucleotides, the CDR3 is TGTGCCAGCAGCGTAGAGGTCAGCGGCACTGAAGCTTTCTTT. This gives the protein CASSVEVSGTEAFF.